This T cell receptor (beta chain) emerged from a study of blood T cells in healthy people across ages. This clonotype was seen more than once but under ten times. The authors ran a second PCR of 7 to 11 cycles using a sample-barcoded 5' primer and a J-beta primer mix. TCRdb re-called the 5' RACE reads with MiXCR, one entry per CDR3 protein. Here the sample spans 750,000 to 950,000 distinct CDR3 sequences, almost 30% being singletons. The same sample was also studied in work on T cells of mothers and their children. As reported in that work: In each mother, TCR beta CDR3 reads exceeded 10 million; in each child, they numbered around 3 million.

This TCR was recovered from a woman aged 40 to 50 in good health. The sample taken for sequencing was blood.

The CDR3 DNA follows: TGCAGCTCCCAACCTGGGGGTCTGTACGAGCAGTACTTC. It translates to CSSQPGGLYEQYF. This chain connects TRBV20-1 to TRBJ2-7; D is tentatively TRBD1 or TRBD2 (5 bases each). The CDR3 is 13 residues long. CDR1 and CDR2 from the germline V gene are DFQATT and SNEGSKA (reference sequence).